The entry that follows covers one T cell receptor beta chain sequence. Its specific antigen is unknown. No base quality information exists; no much larger clone differs at one position. The sample's time point, from its label and the paper: baseline before first vaccination. The vaccinee samples were drawn from two UK trials, COV001 and COV002, one of which was a single-blind randomized controlled phase 2/3 trial testing AZD1222 (ChAdOx1 nCoV-19) in healthy adults. For TCRbeta chain sequencing, PBMC samples were collected from trial participants at day 0 and at day 28 after the second dose. This sample is part of a study of T cell responses to AZD1222 COVID-19 vaccine (dated by TCRdb to the early 2020s). Context from the whole study: AZD1222 recipients whose second dose came at about 4 weeks and those whose second dose came at about 12 weeks were combined into one group, since spike-specific TCR depth and breadth did not differ between the two schedules. Trial participants were enrolled by age into subgroups of 18-55, 56-69 and 70-plus years, and about 150, 27 and 61 TCR-sequenced participants, respectively, were included in these subgroups. TCR sequencing covered some 240 trial participants: 207 given two doses of AZD1222 and approximately 25 given two doses of MenACWY control vaccine.

The CDR3 regions of human TCRbeta chains were analyzed by immunosequencing. As for the authors' bioinformatics: TCRs in the repertoires were compared against a reference library of SARS-CoV-2-specific TCRs that had been generated with the MIRA antigen-specificity platform. Breadth was defined as the fraction of unique TCRs that were SARS-CoV-2-associated, and depth was defined as the fraction of total T cells that were SARS-CoV-2-associated. Each spike-specific TCR was assigned to its reactive spike region and to a CD4 or CD8 class using the MIRA data. Log10-transformed breadth and depth values were compared by one-way ANOVA with Sidak's multiple comparisons tests. In TCRdb, the immuneACCESS table is reduced to in-frame sequences with V and J assigned. These tables do not hold every clone; where another copy was compared, an unresolved V gene accounts for under half, and the others remain unexplained. V and J calls plus clone size are reproduced from that table; the DNA served to infer D and trimming. Here the sample has tens of thousands of clones; roughly 80% occur a single time. The biggest ten clones account for about 3.9% of the sample.

In the germline V gene, CDR1 corresponds to LGHNA and CDR2 to YNFKEQ. Relative to germline, V is 3 bases shorter and J is 2 bases shorter, with 6 bases between their ends. From cysteine to phenylalanine, the CDR3 is 13 amino acids long. The CDR3 DNA has 39 bases and is translated from base 1. What the work shows at the level of the full study, not this receptor alone: A significant rise in spike-specific TCR breadth and depth was observed after two AZD1222 doses relative to day 0 and relative to MenACWY recipients. Conclusions about previously exposed vaccinees were limited because only a handful of AZD1222 recipients were SARS-CoV-2 seropositive at baseline. Epitopes outside the regions mutated in the B.1.351 and B.1.1.7 variants were reportedly recognized by nearly half of the unique spike-specific TCRs. The vaccine-associated CD4 TCRs covered the entire spike protein, and the dominant responses fell in regions 160-218 and 743-854. In the small 56-69-year group, the increase in depth fell short of significance, most likely because of low power. Because no samples from the day 14 peak response were available, repertoires could be characterized only after the peak T cell response. Most participants were white British and females outnumbered males, and the authors suggested that clonal diversity may have been underestimated.

This TCR derives from an adult in good health. This specimen was peripheral blood, taken on day 0 of AZD1222 vaccination. The receptor chain draws on TRBV4-2 and TRBJ2-3; no D gene can be assigned with confidence. The base sequence is TGTGCCAGCAGCCAGGATTACACAGATACGCAGTATTTT. Its protein reads: CASSQDYTDTQYF.